Listed below are T cell receptor beta chains from one sample, sequenced in a study of EBV T-cell therapy then PD-1 blockade in nasopharyngeal carcinoma. The antigens these receptors bind are not known. The table came from immunoSEQ multiplex PCR; TCRdb's copy has only in-frame clones and leaves some out. The sample consists of approximately 22,000 clones, about 80% of them appearing once. Sequenced here: CD8+ T cells from blood, sampled around day 250 from a patient whose treatment included autologous EBV-specific T cells and nivolumab. All receptors derive from a middle-aged man with nasopharyngeal carcinoma. The conserved cysteine and the conserved F or W are not part of the CDR3 here. Size tells how often a clone was seen (once, few, many) or the class of an expanded clone, and some rows leave it out.

V,size,J,CDR3
TRBV19,hyperexpanded,TRBJ2-7,ASSIVAQGFSEQY
TRBV7-8,-,TRBJ2-1,ASSFPGRGEQF
TRBV6-1,-,TRBJ1-2,ASSDGLAYGYT
TRBV28,-,TRBJ2-7,ASSLRGGASYEQY
TRBV6-4,-,TRBJ2-3,ASSDSTGGADTQY
TRBV19,once,TRBJ1-3,ASSAYRVRRGDHSGNTIY
TRBV7-9,-,TRBJ2-7,ASSSSPRGYPYEQY
TRBV6-2/TRBV6-3,-,TRBJ1-5,ASSYGLEGQPQH
TRBV11-3,-,TRBJ2-1,ASSSGDSLNEQF
TRBV25-1,-,TRBJ1-2,ASSGGRVLGYT
TRBV4-1,-,TRBJ2-5,ASGGRDADQETQY
TRBV4-3,-,TRBJ1-1,ASSQDPQGTEAF
TRBV5-1,-,TRBJ2-7,ASSWGLPNSYEQY
TRBV3-1/TRBV3-2,-,TRBJ2-5,ASSQEGGGDPKETQY
TRBV29-1,-,TRBJ1-2,SVVGRMGNYGYT
TRBV4-1,few,TRBJ1-2,ASSFGQGAEGNGYT
TRBV7-9,-,TRBJ1-4,ASSLEKGKEKLF
TRBV19,few,TRBJ1-1,ASSPTRAEAF
TRBV6-5,-,TRBJ2-3,ASSYSGHRTDTQY
TRBV10-3,-,TRBJ1-5,AIRPTQGQPQH
TRBV5-4,-,TRBJ1-2,ASSLWQGFNYGYT
TRBV10-2,-,TRBJ2-7,ASSESDPGQGGYEQY
TRBV29-1,-,TRBJ2-1,SVLEGAENEQF
TRBV10-3,-,TRBJ2-7,AISPTMVGGRYEQY
TRBV29-1,-,TRBJ2-2,SVRDSFEDRGAV
TRBV27,once,TRBJ2-7,ASSFAPGGDYEQY
TRBV2,-,-,ASSFGQGYEQY
TRBV4-3,-,TRBJ1-3,ASSQHRDRGNTIY
TRBV24-1,few,TRBJ1-1,ATSDLTGTEAF
TRBV6-2/TRBV6-3,-,TRBJ2-2,ASSGQLNTGELF
TRBV29-1,-,TRBJ2-1,SGGAWQESYNEQF
TRBV28,once,TRBJ2-1,ASGVAPIIYNEQF
TRBV29-1,-,TRBJ2-2,SAGRDLGQLF
TRBV28,medium-sized,TRBJ2-2,ASSLEGQYGELF
TRBV7-2,-,TRBJ1-1,ASSRWGAPNTEAF
TRBV9,-,TRBJ2-7,ASSPTGSSYEQY
TRBV6-2/TRBV6-3,-,TRBJ2-3,ASSPTRRAPDTQY
TRBV5-6,-,TRBJ2-7,ASSFGQGQY
TRBV6-1,-,TRBJ1-2,ASSEGRYNYGYT
TRBV11-1,-,TRBJ2-4,ASSSVRDLSHIQY
TRBV28,once,TRBJ1-6,ASTSYQGSYNSPLH
TRBV9,-,TRBJ1-1,ASNRGLLNAEAF